Sequencing of this T cell receptor (beta chain) was carried out in a study of blood T cell repertoires in COVID-19. Study context: Sample material is recorded as cDNA or gDNA derived from T cells, B-cell-depleted T cells, or PBMCs.

V was pared by 3 bases and J by 4 bases, with 17 bases of the junction left unmatched. The CDR3 totals 18 residues. In germline, CDR1 is ENHRY, CDR2 SYGVKD. In the original processing: Cell counts per sample came from amplifying reference gene primers. Clones were read by immunoSEQ multiplex PCR, and TCRdb kept only the in-frame ones, dropping some. For V, J and clone size, that table is used; D and trimming come from the DNA. This sample has about 95,000 clones, with more than 80% found just once. Seattle patients were enrolled during active infection and followed longitudinally. The sequence was collected from a man aged 45-60 years with COVID-19, enrolled during active disease. The sequencing input was peripheral blood. The gene calls are TRBV10-3 and TRBJ1-2; 7 nucleotides match TRBD1. In nucleotides, the CDR3 is TGTGCCATCAGTGAAAGTCGACAGGGACAAGCCACAGGCTATGGCTACACCTTC. Translating gives CAISESRQGQATGYGYTF.